Below are 3 T cell receptor beta chains sequenced from a single sample in a study of blood T cell repertoires in COVID-19. This table comes from immunoSEQ multiplex PCR, and its TCRdb copy is limited to in-frame clones, with some not included. The sample yields about 230,000 clones, roughly 80% seen once. What was sequenced was peripheral blood. The source is a woman in her 70s with active or convalescent COVID-19.

The rearrangement joins TRBV15 to TRBJ2-1, with TRBD2 identical over 8 bases. The ends lost 1 base at V and 7 bases at J; junction bases unmatched: 9. Germline lookup yields CDR1 LNHNV and CDR2 YYDKDF (reference sequence). The CDR3 covers 16 residues. The CDR3 DNA reads as TGTGCCACCAGCAGAGCCCTCGGGGGGGCCTTGAATGAGCAGTTCTTC. It is translated as CATSRALGGALNEQFF.

The V call is TRBV6-6, the J call TRBJ1-2; 9 positions agree with TRBD1. With V trimmed by 6 bases and J by 4 bases, 12 bases remained unmatched. Germline loops: CDR1 MNHNY, CDR2 SVGAGI (reference sequence). The CDR3 runs 16 residues. The CDR3 protein is CASRSRDRARAYGYTF. CDR3 nucleotide sequence: TGTGCCAGCAGATCGAGGGACAGGGCCCGAGCCTATGGCTACACCTTC.

This clone was counted once. The chain employs TRBV11-1 and TRBJ1-6; TRBD1 might be the D (5 bases). This CDR3 spans 15 amino acids. V was trimmed by 5 bases and J by 6 bases, leaving 14 bases between them. Germline CDR1 is SGHAT and CDR2 is FQDESV (reference sequence). The CDR3 sequence: CASSPRGRANSPLHF. In DNA, the CDR3 is TGTGCCAGCAGCCCTCGCGGCAGGGCTAATTCACCCCTCCACTTT.